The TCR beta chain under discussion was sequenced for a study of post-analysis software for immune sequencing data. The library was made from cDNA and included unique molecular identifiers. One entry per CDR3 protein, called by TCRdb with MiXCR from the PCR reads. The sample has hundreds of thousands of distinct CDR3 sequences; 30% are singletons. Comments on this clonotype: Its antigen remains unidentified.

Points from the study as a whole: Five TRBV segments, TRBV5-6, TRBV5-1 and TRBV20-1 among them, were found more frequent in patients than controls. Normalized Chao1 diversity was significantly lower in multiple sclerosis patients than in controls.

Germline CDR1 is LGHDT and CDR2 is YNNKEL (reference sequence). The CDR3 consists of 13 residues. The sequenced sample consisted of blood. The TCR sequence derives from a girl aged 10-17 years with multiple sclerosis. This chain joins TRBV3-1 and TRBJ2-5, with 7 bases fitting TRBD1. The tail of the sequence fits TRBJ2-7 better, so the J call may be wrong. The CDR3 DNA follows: TGTGCCAGCAGCCAGACAGGGTTCCACGAGCAGTACTTC. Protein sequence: CASSQTGFHEQYF.